This TCR beta chain stems from a study of human T cells and chemical hapten exposure (TCRdb year 2021). Looking at the study overall: For sensitization, 2% DPC in acetone was applied to a roughly 2 cm by roughly 2 cm area of upper inner arm skin. Peripheral blood TCR repertoire changes were tracked in vivo in alopecia patients during primary and secondary sensitization to the hapten diphenylcyclopropenone (DPC). Nearly 30 alopecia patients gave blood for TCR sequencing at one to four time points (pre-sensitization, 2, 6 and 24 weeks). Patients additionally received weekly therapeutic DPC doses to the scalp throughout the approximately 25-week study period. The libraries were sequenced as a pool, and the TCR yield per sample differed mostly because of small variations in library volumes within the pool. The mostly female patient cohort included alopecia areata with under or over 50% scalp involvement, alopecia totalis and alopecia universalis. Patch tests used Finn chambers with 0.01% DPC on the upper back, scored after 6 days by International Contact Dermatitis Research Group standards. Blood was sampled from patients pre-sensitization (week 0) and at 2, 6 and about 24 weeks after DPC sensitization.

Regarding this clonotype: Which antigen it targets is not known. No base-level quality is on record; no much larger clone is a single base apart.

In the paper's terms, the time point label means: pre-sensitization, week 0. This specimen's treatment or condition label, interpreted: therapeutic diphenylcyclopropenone sensitization with weekly scalp DPC. At each patch-test visit, blood was drawn before the patch test was applied. Eligible patients were aged 18 to 70, diagnosed with alopecia, deemed suitable for DPC therapy, and excluded if pregnant. Total RNA was extracted from unfractionated whole blood that had been collected in Tempus Blood RNA tubes. The paper as a whole reports these results and caveats: Repeated subsampling changed both the strength of the expansion versus patch-test correlation and the threshold at which the correlation became significant. Because every patient had alopecia, a presumed autoimmune disease, the patients' immune response might differ from that of healthy individuals. The number of TCRs above 1 in 1000 frequency did not change with DPC sensitization; there was no evidence of global repertoire structure alterations. Patch test score was positively correlated with the number of PT1 expanded TCRs, with significance at thresholds 8, 16 and 32 but not at 4. Compared with pre-sensitization or healthy control sets, expanded TCRs formed significantly more large CDR3 similarity clusters, which is consistent with antigen-driven responses.

The receptor library was made with RACE. Data came from a NextSeq 500. Library preparation attached unique molecular identifiers to individual cDNA molecules for quantitative, reproducible TCR counting. Each blood RNA sample was used to sequence both TCR alpha and TCR beta chains. As for how the authors treated the data: A median of about 87,000 TCRs per sample was observed, with a range of 23,224 to 690,600. The Decombinator software suite was used to annotate V, J and CDR3 in the TCR reads. For PS versus PT1 abundance plots, all samples were subsampled to the same number of TCRs (28,000). TCRs were defined as expanded if absent before sensitization and observed at least eight times at the 2-week time point. TCRdb redid the processing of the public reads, applying fastp at Q25 and MiXCR, and retained in-frame beta chains. Rows are unified per CDR3 protein, each entry keeping the most common DNA and genes. TCRdb, rather than the study authors, made the V and J calls. The sample data list around 260,000 distinct CDR3 sequences, and roughly 8.9% of these were observed just once. About 2.1% of the sample lies in the top ten.

Sequences ENHRY (CDR1) and SYGVKD (CDR2) are obtained from the germline V gene. Counted from cysteine to phenylalanine, this CDR3 has 14 amino acids. CDR3 DNA is the only sequence kept; it has 42 bases, read in frame from the first base. Trimming costs V 10 bases and J 1 base, and their ends lie 14 bases apart. The rearrangement joined TRBV10-3 to TRBJ1-5, with no confident D gene call. The clonotype comes from a woman between 35 and 50 years old with alopecia areata. Some clones in this sample may be carry-over from other donors' samples. This specimen consisted of whole blood, obtained in connection with sensitization to the hapten diphenylcyclopropenone (DPC). The base sequence is TGTGCCACTGATCCGACTGTGAGCAATCAGCCCCAGCATTTT. This yields the protein CATDPTVSNQPQHF.